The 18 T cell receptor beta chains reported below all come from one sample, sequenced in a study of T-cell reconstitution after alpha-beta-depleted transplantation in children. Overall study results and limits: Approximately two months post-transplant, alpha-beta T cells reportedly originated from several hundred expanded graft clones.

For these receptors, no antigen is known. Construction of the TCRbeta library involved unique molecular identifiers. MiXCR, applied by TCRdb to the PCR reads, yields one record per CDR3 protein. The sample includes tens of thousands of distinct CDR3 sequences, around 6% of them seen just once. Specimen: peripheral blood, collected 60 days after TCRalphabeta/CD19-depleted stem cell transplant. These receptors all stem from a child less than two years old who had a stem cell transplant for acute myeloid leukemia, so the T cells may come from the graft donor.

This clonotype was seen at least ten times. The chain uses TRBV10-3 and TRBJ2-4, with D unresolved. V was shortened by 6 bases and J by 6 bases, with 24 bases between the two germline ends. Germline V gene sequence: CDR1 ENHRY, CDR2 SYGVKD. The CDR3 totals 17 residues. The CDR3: CAISDPQVQASRNIQYF. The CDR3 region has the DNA TGTGCCATCAGCGATCCCCAGGTTCAAGCATCCAGAAACATTCAGTACTTC.

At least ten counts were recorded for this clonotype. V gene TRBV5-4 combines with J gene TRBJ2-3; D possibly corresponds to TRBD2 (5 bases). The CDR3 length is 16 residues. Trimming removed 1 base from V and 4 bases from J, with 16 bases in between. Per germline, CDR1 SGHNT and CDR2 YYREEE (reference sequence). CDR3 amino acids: CASSLKSLSGADTQYF. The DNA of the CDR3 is TGTGCCAGCAGCTTGAAGTCCCTGTCCGGGGCAGATACGCAGTATTTT.

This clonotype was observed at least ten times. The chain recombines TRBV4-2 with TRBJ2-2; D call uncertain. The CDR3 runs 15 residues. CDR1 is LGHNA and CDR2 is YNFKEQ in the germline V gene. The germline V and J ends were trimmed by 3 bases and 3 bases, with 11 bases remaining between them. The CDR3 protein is CASSHRTRDTGELFF. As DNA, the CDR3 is TGTGCCAGCAGCCACAGAACCAGAGACACCGGGGAGCTGTTTTTT.

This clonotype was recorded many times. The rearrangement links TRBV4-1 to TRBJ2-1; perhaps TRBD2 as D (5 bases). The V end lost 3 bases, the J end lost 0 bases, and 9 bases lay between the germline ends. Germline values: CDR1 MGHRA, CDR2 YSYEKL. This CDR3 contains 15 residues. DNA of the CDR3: TGCGCCAGCAGCCACGGGGTCGACTCCTACAATGAGCAGTTCTTC. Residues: CASSHGVDSYNEQFF.

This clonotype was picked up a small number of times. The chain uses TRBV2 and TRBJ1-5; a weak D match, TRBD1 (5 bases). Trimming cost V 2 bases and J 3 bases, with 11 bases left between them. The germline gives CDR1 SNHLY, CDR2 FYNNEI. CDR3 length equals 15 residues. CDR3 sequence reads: CASSEWNRINQPQHF. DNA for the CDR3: TGTGCCAGCAGTGAATGGAACAGGATCAATCAGCCCCAGCATTTT.

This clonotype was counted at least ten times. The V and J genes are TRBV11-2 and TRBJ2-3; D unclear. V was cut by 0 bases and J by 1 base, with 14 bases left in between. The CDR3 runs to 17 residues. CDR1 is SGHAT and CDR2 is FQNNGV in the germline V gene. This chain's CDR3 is CASSLDPPFLGTDTQYF. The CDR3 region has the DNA TGTGCCAGCAGCTTAGATCCACCCTTCCTTGGCACAGATACGCAGTATTTT.

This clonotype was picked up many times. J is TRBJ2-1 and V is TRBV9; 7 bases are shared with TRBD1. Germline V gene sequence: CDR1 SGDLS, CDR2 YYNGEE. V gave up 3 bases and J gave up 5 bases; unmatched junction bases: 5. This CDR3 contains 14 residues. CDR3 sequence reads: CASSGTQGHNEQFF. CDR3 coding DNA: TGTGCCAGCAGCGGGACACAGGGGCACAATGAGCAGTTCTTC.

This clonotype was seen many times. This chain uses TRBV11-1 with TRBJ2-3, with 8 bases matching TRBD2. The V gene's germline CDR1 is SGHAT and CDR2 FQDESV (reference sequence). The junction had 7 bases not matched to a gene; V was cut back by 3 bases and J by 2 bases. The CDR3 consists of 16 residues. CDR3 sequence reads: CASSFGPAGDTDTQYF. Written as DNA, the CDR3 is TGTGCCAGCAGCTTTGGCCCAGCGGGGGACACAGATACGCAGTATTTT. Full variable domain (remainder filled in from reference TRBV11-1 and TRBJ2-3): EAEVAQSPRYKITEKSQAVAFWCDPISGHATLYWYRQILGQGPELLVQFQDESVVDDSQLPKDRFSAERLKGVDSTLKIQPAELGDSAMYLCASSFGPAGDTDTQYFGPGTRLTVL.

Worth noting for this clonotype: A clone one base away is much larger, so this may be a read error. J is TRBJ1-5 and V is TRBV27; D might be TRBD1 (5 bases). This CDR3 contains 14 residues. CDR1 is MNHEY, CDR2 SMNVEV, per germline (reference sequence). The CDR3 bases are TGTACCAGCACCTCCGGGAGGGGTCATCAGCCCCAGCATTTT. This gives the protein CTSTSGRGHQPQHF.

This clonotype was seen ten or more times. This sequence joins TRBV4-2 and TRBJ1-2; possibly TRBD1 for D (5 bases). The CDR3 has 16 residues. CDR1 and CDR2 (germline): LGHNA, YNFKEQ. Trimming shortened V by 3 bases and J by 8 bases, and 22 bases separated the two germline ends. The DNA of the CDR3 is TGTGCCAGCAGCCAGTGGGTGGGGGACCCTCTTGGAGGCTACACCTTC. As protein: CASSQWVGDPLGGYTF.

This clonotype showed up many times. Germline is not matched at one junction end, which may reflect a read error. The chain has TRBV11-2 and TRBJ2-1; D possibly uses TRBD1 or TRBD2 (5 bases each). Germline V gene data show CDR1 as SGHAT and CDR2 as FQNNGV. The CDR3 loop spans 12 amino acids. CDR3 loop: CASSYGTDNRLF. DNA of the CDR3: TGTGCCAGCAGCTATGGGACGGACAATAGGCTCTTC.

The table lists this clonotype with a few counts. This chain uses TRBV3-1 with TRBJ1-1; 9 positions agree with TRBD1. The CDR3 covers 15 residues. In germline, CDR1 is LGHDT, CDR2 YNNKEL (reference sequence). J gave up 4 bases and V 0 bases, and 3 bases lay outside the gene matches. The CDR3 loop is CASSQDGTGFTEAFF. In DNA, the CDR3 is TGTGCCAGCAGCCAAGATGGGACAGGGTTCACTGAAGCTTTCTTT. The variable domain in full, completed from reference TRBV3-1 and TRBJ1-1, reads DTAVSQTPKYLVTQMGNDKSIKCEQNLGHDTMYWYKQDSKKFLKIMFSYNNKELIINETVPNRFSPKSPDKAHLNLHINSLELGDSAVYFCASSQDGTGFTEAFFGQGTRLTVV.

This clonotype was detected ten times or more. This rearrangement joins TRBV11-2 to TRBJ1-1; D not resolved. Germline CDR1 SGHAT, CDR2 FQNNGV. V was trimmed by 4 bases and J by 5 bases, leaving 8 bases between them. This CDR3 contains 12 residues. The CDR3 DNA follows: TGTGCCAGCAGCTACACAATAACTGAAGCTTTCTTT. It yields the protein CASSYTITEAFF.

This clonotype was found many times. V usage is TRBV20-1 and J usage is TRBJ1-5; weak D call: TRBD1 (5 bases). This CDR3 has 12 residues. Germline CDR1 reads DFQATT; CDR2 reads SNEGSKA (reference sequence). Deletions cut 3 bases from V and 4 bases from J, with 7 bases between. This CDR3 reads CSASRGNQPQHF. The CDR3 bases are TGCAGTGCTAGCCGGGGGAATCAGCCCCAGCATTTT.

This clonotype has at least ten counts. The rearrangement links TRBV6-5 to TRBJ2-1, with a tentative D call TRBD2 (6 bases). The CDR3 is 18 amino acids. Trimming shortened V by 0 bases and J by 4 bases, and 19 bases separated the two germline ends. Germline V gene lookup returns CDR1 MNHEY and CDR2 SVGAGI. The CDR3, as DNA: TGTGCCAGCAGTTACTCGAATATCGGGACGGGGGTATACAATGAGCAGTTCTTC. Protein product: CASSYSNIGTGVYNEQFF.

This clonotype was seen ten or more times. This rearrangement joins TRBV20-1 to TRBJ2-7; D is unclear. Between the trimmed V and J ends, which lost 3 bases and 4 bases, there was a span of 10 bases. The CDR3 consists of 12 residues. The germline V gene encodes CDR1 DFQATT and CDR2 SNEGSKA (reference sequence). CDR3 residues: CSASVGKYEQYF. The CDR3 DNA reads TGCAGTGCTAGTGTGGGGAAGTACGAGCAGTACTTC.

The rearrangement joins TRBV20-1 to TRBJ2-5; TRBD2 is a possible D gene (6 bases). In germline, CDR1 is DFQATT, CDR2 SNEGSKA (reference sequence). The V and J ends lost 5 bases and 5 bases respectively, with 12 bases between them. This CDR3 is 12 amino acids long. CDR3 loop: CSAPPGVETQYF. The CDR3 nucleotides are TGCAGTGCTCCTCCGGGAGTGGAGACCCAGTACTTC.

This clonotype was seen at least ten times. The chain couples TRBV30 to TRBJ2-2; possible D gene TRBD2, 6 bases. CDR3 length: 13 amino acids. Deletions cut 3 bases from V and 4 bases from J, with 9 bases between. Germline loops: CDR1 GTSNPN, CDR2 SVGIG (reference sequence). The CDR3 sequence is CAWRSSATGELFF. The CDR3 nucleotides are TGTGCCTGGAGGTCTAGCGCCACCGGGGAGCTGTTTTTT.